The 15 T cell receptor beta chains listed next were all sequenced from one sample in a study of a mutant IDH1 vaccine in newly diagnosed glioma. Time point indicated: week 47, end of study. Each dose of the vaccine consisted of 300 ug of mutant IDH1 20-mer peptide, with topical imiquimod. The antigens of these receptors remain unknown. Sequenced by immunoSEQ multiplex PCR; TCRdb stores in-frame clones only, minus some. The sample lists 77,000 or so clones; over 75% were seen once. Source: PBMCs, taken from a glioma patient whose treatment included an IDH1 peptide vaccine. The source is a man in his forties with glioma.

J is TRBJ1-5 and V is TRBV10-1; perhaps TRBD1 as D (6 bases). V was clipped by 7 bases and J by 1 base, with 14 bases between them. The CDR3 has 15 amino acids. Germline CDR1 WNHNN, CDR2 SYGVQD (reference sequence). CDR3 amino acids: CASTGDRESNQPQHF. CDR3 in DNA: TGCGCCAGCACAGGGGATCGTGAAAGCAATCAGCCCCAGCATTTT.

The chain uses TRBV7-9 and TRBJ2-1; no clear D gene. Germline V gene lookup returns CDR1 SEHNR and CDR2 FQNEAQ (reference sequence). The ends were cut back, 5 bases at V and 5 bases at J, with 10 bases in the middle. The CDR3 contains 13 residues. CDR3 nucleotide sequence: TGTGCCAGCAGCCCCCCGTGGGACAATGAGCAGTTCTTC. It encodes CASSPPWDNEQFF.

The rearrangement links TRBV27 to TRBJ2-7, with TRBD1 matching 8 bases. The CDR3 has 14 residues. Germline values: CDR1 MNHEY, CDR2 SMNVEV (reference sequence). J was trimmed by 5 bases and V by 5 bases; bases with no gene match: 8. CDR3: CASSPDRAGHEQYF. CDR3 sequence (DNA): TGTGCCAGCAGTCCGGACAGGGCGGGACACGAGCAGTACTTC.

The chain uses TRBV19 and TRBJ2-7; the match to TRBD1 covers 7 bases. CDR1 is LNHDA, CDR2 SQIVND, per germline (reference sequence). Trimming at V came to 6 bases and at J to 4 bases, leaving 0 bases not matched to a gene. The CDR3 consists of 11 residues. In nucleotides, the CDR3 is TGTGCCAGTAGGGGACAGTACGAGCAGTACTTC. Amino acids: CASRGQYEQYF.

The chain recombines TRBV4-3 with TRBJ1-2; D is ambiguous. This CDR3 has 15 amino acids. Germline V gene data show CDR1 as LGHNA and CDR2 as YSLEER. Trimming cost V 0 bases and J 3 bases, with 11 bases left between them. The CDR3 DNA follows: TGCGCCAGCAGCCAAGAGACTAGGGCCTACTATGGCTACACCTTC. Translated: CASSQETRAYYGYTF.

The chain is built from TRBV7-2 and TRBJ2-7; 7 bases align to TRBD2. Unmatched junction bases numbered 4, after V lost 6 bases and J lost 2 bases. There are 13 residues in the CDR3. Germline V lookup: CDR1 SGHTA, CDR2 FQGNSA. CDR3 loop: CASSFGTTYEQYF. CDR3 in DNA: TGTGCCAGCAGTTTCGGGACTACCTACGAGCAGTACTTC.

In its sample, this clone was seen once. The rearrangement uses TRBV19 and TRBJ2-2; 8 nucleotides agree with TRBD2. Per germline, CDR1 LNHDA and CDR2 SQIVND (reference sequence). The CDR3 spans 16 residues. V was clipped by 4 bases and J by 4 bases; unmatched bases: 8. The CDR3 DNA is TGTGCCAGTAGTACATTAGCGGGGACCCCCACCGGGGAGCTGTTTTTT. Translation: CASSTLAGTPTGELFF. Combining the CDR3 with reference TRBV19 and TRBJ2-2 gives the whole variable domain DGGITQSPKYLFRKEGQNVTLSCEQNLNHDAMYWYRQDPGQGLRLIYYSQIVNDFQKGDIAEGYSVSREKKESFPLTVTSAQKNPTAFYLCASSTLAGTPTGELFFGEGSRLTVL.

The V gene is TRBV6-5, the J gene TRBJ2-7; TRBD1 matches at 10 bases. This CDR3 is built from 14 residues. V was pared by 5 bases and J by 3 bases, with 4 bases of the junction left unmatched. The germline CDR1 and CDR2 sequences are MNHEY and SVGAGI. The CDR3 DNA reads TGTGCCAGCAGTAACCGGGACAGGGGCTACGAGCAGTACTTC. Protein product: CASSNRDRGYEQYF.

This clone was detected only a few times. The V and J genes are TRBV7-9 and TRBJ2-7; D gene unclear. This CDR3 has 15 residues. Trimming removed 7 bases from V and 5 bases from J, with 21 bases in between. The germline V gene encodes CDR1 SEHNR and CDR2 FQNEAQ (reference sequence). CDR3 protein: CASTSSRVGLHEQYF. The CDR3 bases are TGTGCCAGCACCTCATCAAGGGTTGGTCTCCACGAGCAGTACTTC.

This chain's CDR3 is CASRRRGAFYEQYF. Written as DNA, the CDR3 is TGTGCCAGCAGGCGGCGGGGGGCGTTTTACGAGCAGTACTTC. V is TRBV6-5 and J is TRBJ2-7, with TRBD2 matching over 8 bases. The CDR3 sequence is 14 residues long. Losses at the gene ends were 6 bases for V and 4 bases for J; bases not matched to a gene: 8. Per the germline V gene, CDR1 is MNHEY and CDR2 is SVGAGI.

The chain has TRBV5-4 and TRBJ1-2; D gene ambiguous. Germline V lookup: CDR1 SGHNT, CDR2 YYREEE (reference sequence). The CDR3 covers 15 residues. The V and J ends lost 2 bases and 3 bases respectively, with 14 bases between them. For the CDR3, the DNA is TGTGCCAGCAGCTTAGGGTCCCTACTCGACTATGGCTACACCTTC. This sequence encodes CASSLGSLLDYGYTF.

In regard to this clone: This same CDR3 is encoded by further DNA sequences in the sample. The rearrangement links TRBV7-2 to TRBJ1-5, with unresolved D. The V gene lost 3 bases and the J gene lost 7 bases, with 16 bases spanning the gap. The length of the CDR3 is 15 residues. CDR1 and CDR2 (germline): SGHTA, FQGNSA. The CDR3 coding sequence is TGTGCCAGCAGCTTGGCCAGCACATACGGACAGCCCCAGCATTTT. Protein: CASSLASTYGQPQHF.

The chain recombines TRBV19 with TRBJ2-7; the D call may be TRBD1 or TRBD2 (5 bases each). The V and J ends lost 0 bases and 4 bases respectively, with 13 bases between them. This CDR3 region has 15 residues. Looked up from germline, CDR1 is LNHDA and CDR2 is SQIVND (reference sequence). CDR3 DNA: TGTGCCAGTAGTATAGACGCCCGGGGCGGTTACGAGCAGTACTTC. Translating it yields CASSIDARGGYEQYF. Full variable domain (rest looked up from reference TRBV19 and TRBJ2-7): DGGITQSPKYLFRKEGQNVTLSCEQNLNHDAMYWYRQDPGQGLRLIYYSQIVNDFQKGDIAEGYSVSREKKESFPLTVTSAQKNPTAFYLCASSIDARGGYEQYFGPGTRLTVT.

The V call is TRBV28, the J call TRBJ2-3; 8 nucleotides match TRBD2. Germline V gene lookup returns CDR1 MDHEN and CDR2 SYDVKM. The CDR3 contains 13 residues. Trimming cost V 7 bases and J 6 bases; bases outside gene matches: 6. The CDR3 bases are TGTGCCAGCAAGGCGGGGGGCCGGGATACGCAGTATTTT. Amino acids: CASKAGGRDTQYF.

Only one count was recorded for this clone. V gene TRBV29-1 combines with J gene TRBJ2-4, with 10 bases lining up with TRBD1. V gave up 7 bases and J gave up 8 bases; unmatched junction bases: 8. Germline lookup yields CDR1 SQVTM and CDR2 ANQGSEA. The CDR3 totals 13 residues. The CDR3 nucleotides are TGCAGCGAGCGGGACAGGGGATCAGACATTCAGTACTTC. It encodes CSERDRGSDIQYF.